This TCR beta chain stems from a study of Graves' ophthalmopathy and Graves' hyperthyroidism. Study outcomes and limitations: Among expanded thyroid clonotypes above 0.001 frequency, most also occurred in blood.

Aged 18 to 65, the patients with hyperthyroidism had under 2 months' duration and were newly diagnosed. If patients had other autoimmune diseases, uncontrolled infections, pregnancy or lactation, they were excluded. Clinical symptoms, serum thyroxine, TRAb, thyroid ultrasound and orbital computed tomography determined diagnosis. Amplified material comprised TCR beta CDR3 regions derived from RNA transcripts. RT-PCR was first run with HTBI primers, then multiplex PCR in a second round. TCRdb recomputed calls from the multiplex PCR reads with MiXCR, one row per CDR3 protein. The data hold approximately 540,000 distinct CDR3 sequences, with approximately 37% observed a single time. Per germline, CDR1 KGHDR and CDR2 SFDVKD. V lost 3 bases, J lost 5 bases, and 15 bases lay in between. The CDR3 loop spans 16 amino acids. Notes on this clonotype: Its antigen is undetermined.

Sample: peripheral blood or thyroid tissue (not recorded which). This rearrangement joins TRBV24-1 to TRBJ2-2; tentatively, D is TRBD1 (7 bases). This sequence originates from an adult man with Graves' hyperthyroidism. The CDR3 loop is CATSDRNRGGTGELFF. CDR3 DNA: TGTGCCACCAGTGATAGGAACAGGGGAGGAACCGGGGAGCTGTTTTTT.